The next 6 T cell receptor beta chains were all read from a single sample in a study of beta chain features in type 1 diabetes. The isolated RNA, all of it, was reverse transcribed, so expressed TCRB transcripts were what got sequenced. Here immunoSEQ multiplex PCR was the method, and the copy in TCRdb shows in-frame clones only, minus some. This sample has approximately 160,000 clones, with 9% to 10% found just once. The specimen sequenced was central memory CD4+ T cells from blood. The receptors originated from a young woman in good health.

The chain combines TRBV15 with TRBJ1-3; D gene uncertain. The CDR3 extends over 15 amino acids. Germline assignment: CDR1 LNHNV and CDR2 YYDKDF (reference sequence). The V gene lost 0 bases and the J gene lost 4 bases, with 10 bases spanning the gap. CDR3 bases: TGTGCCACCAGCAGAGATGCGAGGAACGGAAACACCATATATTTT. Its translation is CATSRDARNGNTIYF. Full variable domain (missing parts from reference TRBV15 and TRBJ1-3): DAMVIQNPRYQVTQFGKPVTLSCSQTLNHNVMYWYQQKSSQAPKLLFHYYDKDFNNEADTPDNFQSRRPNTSFCFLDIRSPGLGDTAMYLCATSRDARNGNTIYFGEGSWLTVV.

The CDR3 here is CASSLQNRGTEAFF. The CDR3 DNA reads TGTGCCAGCAGCCTACAAAACAGGGGAACTGAAGCTTTCTTT. The chain employs TRBV13 and TRBJ1-1; 7 nucleotides agree with TRBD1. Trimming removed 5 bases from V and 5 bases from J; junction bases left unmatched: 8. This CDR3 has 14 amino acids. Germline V lookup: CDR1 PRHDT, CDR2 FYEKMQ (reference sequence). The variable domain in full, completed from reference TRBV13 and TRBJ1-1, reads AAGVIQSPRHLIKEKRETATLKCYPIPRHDTVYWYQQGPGQDPQFLISFYEKMQSDKGSIPDRFSAQQFSDYHSELNMSSLELGDSALYFCASSLQNRGTEAFFGQGTRLTVV.

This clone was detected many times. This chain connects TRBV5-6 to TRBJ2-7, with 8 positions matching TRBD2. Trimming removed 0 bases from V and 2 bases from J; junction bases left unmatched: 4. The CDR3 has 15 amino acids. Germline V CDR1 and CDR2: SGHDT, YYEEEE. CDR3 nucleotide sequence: TGTGCCAGCAGCTTGGGACTAGCGATCGCCTACGAGCAGTACTTC. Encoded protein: CASSLGLAIAYEQYF.

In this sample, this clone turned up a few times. The CDR3 spells CSIRAGGVADTQYF. CDR3 nucleotides: TGCAGCATCCGGGCAGGGGGCGTAGCAGATACGCAGTATTTT. The chain is built from TRBV29-1 and TRBJ2-3; TRBD1 aligns across 8 bases. Unmatched junction bases numbered 11, after V lost 8 bases and J lost 4 bases. The CDR3 contains 14 residues. Germline V gene sequence: CDR1 SQVTM, CDR2 ANQGSEA.

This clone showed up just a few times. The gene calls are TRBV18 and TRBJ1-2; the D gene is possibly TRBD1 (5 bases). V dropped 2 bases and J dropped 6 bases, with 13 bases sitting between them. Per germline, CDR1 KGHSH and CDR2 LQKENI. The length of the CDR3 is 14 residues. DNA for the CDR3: TGTGCCAGCTCACCAAGTCCAGGGTTGGATGGCTACACCTTC. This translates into CASSPSPGLDGYTF.

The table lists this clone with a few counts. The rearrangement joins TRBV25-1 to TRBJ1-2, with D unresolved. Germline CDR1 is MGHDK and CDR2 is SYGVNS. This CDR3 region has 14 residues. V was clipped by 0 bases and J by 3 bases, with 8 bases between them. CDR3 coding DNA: TGTGCCAGCAGTGAATACTCCCTCCACTATGGCTACACCTTC. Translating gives CASSEYSLHYGYTF.